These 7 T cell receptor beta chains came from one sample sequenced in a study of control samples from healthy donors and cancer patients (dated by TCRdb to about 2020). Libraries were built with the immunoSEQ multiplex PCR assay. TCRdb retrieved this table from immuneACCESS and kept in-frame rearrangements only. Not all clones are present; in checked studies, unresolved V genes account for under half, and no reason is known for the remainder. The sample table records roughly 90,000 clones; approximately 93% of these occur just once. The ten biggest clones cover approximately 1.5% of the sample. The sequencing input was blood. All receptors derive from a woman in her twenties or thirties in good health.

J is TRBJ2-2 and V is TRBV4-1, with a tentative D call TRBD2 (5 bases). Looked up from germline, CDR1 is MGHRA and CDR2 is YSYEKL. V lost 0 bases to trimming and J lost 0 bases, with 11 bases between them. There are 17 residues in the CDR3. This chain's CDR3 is CASSQEAAAPNTGELFF. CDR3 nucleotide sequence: TGCGCCAGCAGCCAAGAAGCGGCGGCACCGAACACCGGGGAGCTGTTTTTT.

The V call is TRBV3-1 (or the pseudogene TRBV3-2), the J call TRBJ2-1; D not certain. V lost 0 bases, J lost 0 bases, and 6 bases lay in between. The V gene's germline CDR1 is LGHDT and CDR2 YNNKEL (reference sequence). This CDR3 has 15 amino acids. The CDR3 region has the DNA TGTGCCAGCAGCCAAGACCCCAGCTCCTACAATGAGCAGTTCTTC. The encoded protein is CASSQDPSSYNEQFF.

In DNA, the CDR3 is TGTGCCAGCAGTTTCCTTAGTTTGGATACGCAGTATTTT. Its translation is CASSFLSLDTQYF. The chain couples TRBV28 to TRBJ2-3; D not resolved. Germline CDR1 reads MDHEN; CDR2 reads SYDVKM. The V and J ends lost 3 bases and 6 bases respectively, with 10 bases between them. The CDR3 loop spans 13 amino acids. Based on the CDR3 plus reference TRBV28 and TRBJ2-3, the full variable domain is DVKVTQSSRYLVKRTGEKVFLECVQDMDHENMFWYRQDPGLGLRLIYFSYDVKMKEKGDIPEGYSVSREKKERFSLILESASTNQTSMYLCASSFLSLDTQYFGPGTRLTVL.

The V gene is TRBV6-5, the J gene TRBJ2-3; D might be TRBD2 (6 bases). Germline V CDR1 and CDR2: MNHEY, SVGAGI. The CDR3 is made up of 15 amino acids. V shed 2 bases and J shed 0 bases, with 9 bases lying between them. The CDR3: CASSYREESTDTQYF. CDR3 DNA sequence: TGTGCCAGCAGTTACAGGGAGGAAAGCACAGATACGCAGTATTTT.

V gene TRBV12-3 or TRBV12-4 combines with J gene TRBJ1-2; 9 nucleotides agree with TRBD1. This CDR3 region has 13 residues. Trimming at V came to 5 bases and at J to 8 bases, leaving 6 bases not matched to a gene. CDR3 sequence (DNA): TGTGCCAGCAGTGGACAGGGGACAAGGGGCTACACCTTC. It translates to CASSGQGTRGYTF.

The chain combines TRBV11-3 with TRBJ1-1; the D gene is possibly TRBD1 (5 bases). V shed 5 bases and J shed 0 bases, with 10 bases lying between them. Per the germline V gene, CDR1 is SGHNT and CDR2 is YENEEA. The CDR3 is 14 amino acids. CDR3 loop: CASSIGTLNTEAFF. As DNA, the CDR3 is TGTGCCAGCAGCATCGGGACCTTGAACACTGAAGCTTTCTTT.

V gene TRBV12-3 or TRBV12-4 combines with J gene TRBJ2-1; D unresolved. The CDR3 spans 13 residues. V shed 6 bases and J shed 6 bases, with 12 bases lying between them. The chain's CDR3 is CASSPWARNEQFF. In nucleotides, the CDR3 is TGTGCCAGCAGCCCATGGGCCCGCAATGAGCAGTTCTTC.